These 32 T cell receptor beta chains were all obtained from the same sample, sequenced in a study of vaccination and CD4 T cells after COVID-19. The treatment: roughly 10-day PBMC culture with coronavirus spike peptide pools or control peptides (ViraFEST assay). Which antigens these TCRs recognize remains unknown. Sequencing of cultured CD4+ T cell DNA used the Oncomine TCR Beta short-read assay. TCRdb itself ran the PCR reads through MiXCR, one entry per CDR3 protein. Of roughly 13,000 distinct CDR3 sequences in the sample, about a third are singletons; the top ten hold roughly 12%. Input material: CD4+ T cells from blood, cultured in vitro. The receptor source for this set is a human donor who had recovered from COVID-19.

There are a few counts of this clonotype. This rearrangement joins TRBV5-1 to TRBJ2-7; the match to TRBD1 covers 7 bases. Trimming at V came to 4 bases and at J to 0 bases, leaving 4 bases not matched to a gene. CDR3 length equals 14 residues. Germline CDR1 and CDR2: SGHRS and YFSETQ. CDR3 protein: CASSGTDISYEQYF. The DNA of the CDR3 is TGCGCCAGCAGCGGGACAGATATCTCCTACGAGCAGTACTTC.

J is TRBJ2-1 and V is TRBV20-1, with a tentative D call TRBD2 (5 bases). With 2 bases removed from V and 6 bases from J, the gap between germline ends came to 14 bases. The CDR3 sequence is 14 residues long. Per germline, CDR1 DFQATT and CDR2 SNEGSKA (reference sequence). The CDR3 bases are TGCAGTGCTAGACGCCCAGTGAGGGTCAATGAGCAGTTCTTC. This sequence encodes CSARRPVRVNEQFF.

This clonotype was counted a few times. As DNA, the CDR3 is TGTGCCAGCAGTTACAGGACAGGGGGCACGTATAGAAGCACTGAAGCTTTCTTT. This codes for CASSYRTGGTYRSTEAFF. The gene calls are TRBV6-5 and TRBJ1-1; TRBD1 matches 11 bases. The CDR3 has 18 amino acids. The ends lost 2 bases at V and 4 bases at J; junction bases unmatched: 12. Germline V CDR1 and CDR2: MNHEY, SVGAGI.

The chain is built from TRBV25-1 and TRBJ2-3; 9 bases map to TRBD2. Losses at the gene ends were 5 bases for V and 0 bases for J; bases not matched to a gene: 6. Per the germline V gene, CDR1 is MGHDK and CDR2 is SYGVNS. This CDR3 has 16 residues. In nucleotides, the CDR3 is TGTGCCAGCAGTAAAAAAACTAGCGGGAGCACAGATACGCAGTATTTT. Amino acids: CASSKKTSGSTDTQYF.

This rearrangement joins TRBV12-3 or TRBV12-4 to TRBJ2-5, with D perhaps assigned TRBD1 or TRBD2 (7 bases each). With 6 bases removed from V and 5 bases from J, the gap between germline ends came to 19 bases. The CDR3 covers 15 residues. CDR3 region: CASRPNRQGGETQYF. CDR3 nucleotide sequence: TGTGCCAGCAGACCGAACAGACAGGGAGGGGAGACCCAGTACTTC.

This clonotype showed up just a few times. J is TRBJ2-5 and V is TRBV27; TRBD2 matches 8 bases. Per germline, CDR1 MNHEY and CDR2 SMNVEV (reference sequence). This CDR3 spans 15 amino acids. V lost 8 bases to trimming and J lost 9 bases; unmatched junction nucleotides: 17. The DNA for the CDR3 is TGTGCCAGCGGTAAAGCGGGAGACTACTCCCCGGCCCAGTACTTC. Its protein is CASGKAGDYSPAQYF.

The genes are TRBV20-1 and TRBJ1-1, with D uncertain. V was trimmed by 6 bases and J by 1 base, leaving 6 bases between them. The CDR3 length is 11 residues. The germline V gene has CDR1 DFQATT and CDR2 SNEGSKA (reference sequence). The CDR3 sequence: CSADTNTEAFF. The CDR3 region has the DNA TGCAGTGCCGACACGAACACTGAAGCTTTCTTT.

V gene TRBV7-8 combines with J gene TRBJ1-2; no reliable D call. Trimming removed 5 bases at V and 8 bases at J, with 15 bases between. This CDR3 region has 13 residues. From germline, CDR1 is SGHVS and CDR2 FQNEAQ. The CDR3 is CASSRRALWGYTF. CDR3 sequence (DNA): TGTGCCAGCAGCCGCCGGGCCCTTTGGGGCTACACCTTC. The variable domain in full, with the rest retrieved from reference TRBV7-8 and TRBJ1-2, is GAGVSQSPRYKVAKRGQDVALRCDPISGHVSLFWYQQALGQGPEFLTYFQNEAQLDKSGLPSDRFFAERPEGSVSTLKIQRTQQEDSAVYLCASSRRALWGYTFGSGTRLTVV.

The V and J genes are TRBV6-1 and TRBJ2-1; D is uncertain. Germline lookup yields CDR1 MNHNS and CDR2 SASEGT. Trimming took off 5 bases at V and 4 bases at J, with 6 bases between the two ends. This CDR3 spans 12 amino acids. The DNA for the CDR3 is TGTGCCAGCAGTCGACGGTACAATGAGCAGTTCTTC. This translates into CASSRRYNEQFF.

The chain carries TRBV28 and TRBJ2-1; 10 bases line up with TRBD2. The CDR3 consists of 15 residues. The germline gives CDR1 MDHEN, CDR2 SYDVKM. V lost 2 bases to trimming and J lost 4 bases; unmatched junction nucleotides: 2. The CDR3 DNA reads TGTGCCAGCAGTTTACTAGCGGGGGCATACAATGAGCAGTTCTTC. Translated, it gives CASSLLAGAYNEQFF.

The chain uses TRBV30 and TRBJ1-1, with no clear D. The germline V and J ends were trimmed by 3 bases and 5 bases, with 22 bases remaining between them. Germline CDR1 and CDR2: GTSNPN and SVGIG (reference sequence). The CDR3 is made up of 16 amino acids. CDR3 loop: CAWRREPFSRKTEAFF. CDR3 nucleotide sequence: TGTGCCTGGAGGCGGGAGCCGTTTAGTAGGAAAACTGAAGCTTTCTTT.

The chain uses TRBV24-1 and TRBJ2-1; D might be TRBD1 (7 bases). Germline V gene sequence: CDR1 KGHDR, CDR2 SFDVKD. Trimming cost V 4 bases and J 8 bases, with 26 bases left between them. This CDR3 has 18 amino acids. CDR3: CATSDPNRGGREYDEQFF. DNA for the CDR3: TGTGCCACCAGTGACCCGAACAGGGGTGGACGGGAGTACGATGAGCAGTTCTTC.

The chain joins TRBV19 to TRBJ2-1; D may be TRBD2 (5 bases). V was shortened by 8 bases and J by 9 bases, with 11 bases between the two germline ends. CDR3 length equals 11 residues. Germline assignment: CDR1 LNHDA and CDR2 SQIVND (reference sequence). The CDR3 DNA is TGTGCCAGTCGAGGGCCCCTTGAGCAGTTCTTC. Encoded protein: CASRGPLEQFF.

V and J are TRBV7-2 and TRBJ2-2; D possibly corresponds to TRBD1 (6 bases). V was trimmed by 1 base and J by 2 bases, leaving 8 bases between them. The germline CDR1 and CDR2 sequences are SGHTA and FQGNSA. This CDR3 has 15 residues. The CDR3 protein is CASSLGQANTGELFF. CDR3 nucleotide sequence: TGTGCCAGCAGCTTAGGACAGGCCAACACCGGGGAGCTGTTTTTT.

Relative to its sample, this clonotype is large (0.1 to 1%). CDR3 in amino acids: CASSLAVTSGTGELFF. CDR3 nucleotide sequence: TGCGCCAGCAGCTTGGCCGTGACTAGCGGGACCGGGGAGCTGTTTTTT. This chain links TRBV5-1 with TRBJ2-2; 10 positions match TRBD2. The CDR3 loop spans 16 amino acids. Germline trimming cut 0 bases from V and 5 bases from J; bases unmatched to any gene: 4. CDR1 and CDR2 (germline): SGHRS, YFSETQ.

J is TRBJ1-2 and V is TRBV7-2, with 9 bases identical to TRBD1. Germline CDR1 SGHTA, CDR2 FQGNSA. The CDR3 has 14 residues. Unmatched junction bases numbered 4, after V lost 2 bases and J lost 6 bases. As DNA, the CDR3 is TGTGCCAGCAGCTTACACAGGGGGCAAAATGGCTACACCTTC. Amino acids: CASSLHRGQNGYTF.

This sequence joins TRBV12-3 or TRBV12-4 and TRBJ2-5; 11 bases line up with TRBD2. The trim removed 3 bases at V and 4 bases at J, leaving 1 base unmatched. There are 14 residues in the CDR3. The CDR3 spells CASSFGTSGETQYF. The CDR3 DNA reads as TGTGCCAGCAGTTTTGGGACTAGCGGAGAGACCCAGTACTTC.

This clonotype was counted only a few times. This chain connects TRBV20-1 to TRBJ1-1; 11 bases are shared with TRBD1. Germline V gene data show CDR1 as DFQATT and CDR2 as SNEGSKA (reference sequence). CDR3 length: 15 amino acids. The ends lost 1 base at V and 4 bases at J; junction bases unmatched: 5. The CDR3 nucleotides are TGCAGTGCTAGAGTTGGAGGGACAGGGGGCACTGAAGCTTTCTTT. It specifies CSARVGGTGGTEAFF.

This clonotype was observed a few times. The chain couples TRBV19 to TRBJ1-2; D is unclear. Germline V gene data show CDR1 as LNHDA and CDR2 as SQIVND (reference sequence). V lost 6 bases, J lost 5 bases, and 13 bases lay in between. The CDR3 runs to 13 residues. The CDR3 protein is CASRILSGYGYTF. Written as DNA, the CDR3 is TGTGCCAGTAGAATATTAAGTGGGTATGGCTACACCTTC. Based on the CDR3 plus reference TRBV19 and TRBJ1-2, the full variable domain is DGGITQSPKYLFRKEGQNVTLSCEQNLNHDAMYWYRQDPGQGLRLIYYSQIVNDFQKGDIAEGYSVSREKKESFPLTVTSAQKNPTAFYLCASRILSGYGYTFGSGTRLTVV.

Only a few counts were recorded for this clonotype. The gene calls are TRBV27 and TRBJ2-5; D remains unclear. V lost 6 bases and J 2 bases, leaving 1 base between the germline ends. CDR1 is MNHEY, CDR2 SMNVEV, per germline (reference sequence). CDR3 size: 10 residues. This CDR3 reads CASRQETQYF. CDR3 sequence (DNA): TGTGCCAGCAGACAAGAGACCCAGTACTTC.

In its sample, this clonotype was seen a few times. V usage is TRBV14 and J usage is TRBJ1-2, with D tentatively TRBD1 (6 bases). V lost 0 bases, J lost 7 bases, and 15 bases lay in between. There are 15 residues in the CDR3. Germline CDR1 reads SGHDN; CDR2 reads FVKESK. As DNA, the CDR3 is TGTGCCAGCAGCCAAGATTTTACAGGGTATGGTGGCTACACCTTC. Translating it yields CASSQDFTGYGGYTF.

The rearrangement joins TRBV6-1 to TRBJ2-7, with TRBD1 identical over 7 bases. CDR3 length equals 14 residues. In germline, CDR1 is MNHNS, CDR2 SASEGT. Trimming took 1 base from V and 0 from J; bases not matched to a gene: 0. This CDR3 is CASSEGDSSYEQYF. CDR3 nucleotides: TGTGCCAGCAGTGAAGGGGACAGCTCCTACGAGCAGTACTTC.

The chain is built from TRBV6-5 and TRBJ2-2; TRBD1 aligns across 8 bases. Germline V lookup: CDR1 MNHEY, CDR2 SVGAGI. The ends lost 2 bases at V and 7 bases at J; junction bases unmatched: 6. The CDR3 sequence is 15 residues long. CDR3 region: CASSYGQGAYGELFF. In nucleotides, the CDR3 is TGTGCCAGCAGTTACGGGCAGGGGGCTTACGGGGAGCTGTTTTTT.

The V gene is TRBV21-1, the J gene TRBJ2-1; the table's D call of TRBD2 was not tested on the DNA. TRBV21-1 is noted as a pseudogene. The CDR3 is 15 residues long. The CDR3 region is CASSKPGLADDEQFF. The CDR3 DNA sequence: TGTGCCAGCAGCAAACCCGGACTAGCGGATGATGAGCAGTTCTTC.

The rearrangement links TRBV7-2 to TRBJ2-2; the match to TRBD2 covers 14 bases. Trimming at V came to 5 bases and at J to 6 bases, leaving 11 bases not matched to a gene. The CDR3 is 18 amino acids. From germline, CDR1 is SGHTA and CDR2 FQGNSA. In nucleotides, the CDR3 is TGTGCCAGCAGCCTGCTGGGGACTAGCGGGAGTTACTCCGGGGAGCTGTTTTTT. This encodes CASSLLGTSGSYSGELFF.

With regard to this clonotype: One end of the junction fails to match germline, which may point to a read error. The rearrangement joins TRBV15 to TRBJ2-6, with 9 bases that match TRBD1. CDR1 and CDR2 (germline): LNHNV, YYDKDF (reference sequence). The CDR3 length is 20 residues. The CDR3 sequence: CATSRDYLGQGNFGANVMTF. The CDR3 bases are TGTGCCACCAGCAGAGATTATTTGGGACAGGGTAACTTTGGGGCCAACGTCATGACTTTC.

Only a few counts were recorded for this clonotype. The chain combines TRBV20-1 with TRBJ2-3; TRBD2 aligns across 9 bases. Trimming removed 5 bases from V and 4 bases from J; junction bases left unmatched: 13. The CDR3 is made up of 16 amino acids. Germline lookup yields CDR1 DFQATT and CDR2 SNEGSKA (reference sequence). CDR3: CSAGVGAGGLADTQYF. In nucleotides, the CDR3 is TGCAGTGCTGGAGTCGGTGCGGGAGGGCTGGCAGATACGCAGTATTTT.

The chain employs TRBV19 and TRBJ1-2, with 7 bases aligning to TRBD1. The CDR3 runs 15 residues. CDR1 and CDR2 from the germline V gene are LNHDA and SQIVND (reference sequence). J lost 3 bases, V lost 4 bases, and 8 bases had no gene match. The CDR3 loop is CASSKERTGDYGYTF. The CDR3, as DNA: TGTGCCAGTAGTAAGGAGCGCACAGGGGACTATGGCTACACCTTC.

This sequence joins TRBV6-1 and TRBJ2-3, with D unclear. The V and J ends lost 5 bases and 1 base respectively, with 7 bases between them. Germline V gene sequence: CDR1 MNHNS, CDR2 SASEGT. This CDR3 spans 13 amino acids. CDR3 sequence reads: CASSPTRTDTQYF. In DNA, the CDR3 is TGTGCCAGCAGTCCCACGCGCACAGATACGCAGTATTTT.

This clonotype has more than one count but fewer than ten. The chain employs TRBV6-1 and TRBJ2-4; the D gene is possibly TRBD2 (6 bases). Germline loops: CDR1 MNHNS, CDR2 SASEGT. The CDR3 sequence is 13 residues long. V was trimmed by 6 bases and J by 9 bases, leaving 15 bases between them. CDR3 sequence (DNA): TGTGCCAGCAGATCGACTAGTGTGGGCATTCAGTACTTC. Protein sequence: CASRSTSVGIQYF.

Only a few counts were recorded for this clonotype. The chain recombines TRBV29-1 with TRBJ2-7, with D hard to call. The CDR3 is 14 amino acids. Trimming removed 6 bases at V and 0 bases at J, with 15 bases between. Germline lookup yields CDR1 SQVTM and CDR2 ANQGSEA. The CDR3 region is CSVDPTGSSYEQYF. Here the CDR3 DNA reads TGCAGCGTAGACCCGACTGGAAGCTCCTACGAGCAGTACTTC.

This clonotype came up a few times. The rearrangement joins TRBV2 to TRBJ1-5; TRBD1 agrees at 9 bases. The CDR3 loop spans 15 amino acids. V dropped 6 bases and J dropped 2; count of bases not matched to a gene: 5. Per germline, CDR1 SNHLY and CDR2 FYNNEI. CDR3 in DNA: TGTGCCAGCAGAAGACAGGGGGAGGGCAATCAGCCCCAGCATTTT. This gives the protein CASRRQGEGNQPQHF.